This T cell receptor beta chain was found in a study of beta chain features in type 1 diabetes. This CDR3 is built from 13 residues. Germline-derived CDR1 and CDR2 are ENHRY and SYGVKD. Deletions cut 3 bases from V and 4 bases from J, with 9 bases between. Expressed TCRB transcripts were sequenced because the isolated RNA had all been reverse transcribed beforehand. The repertoire was sequenced with immunoSEQ multiplex PCR; TCRdb's copy has only in-frame clones and lacks some. This sample has approximately 150,000 clones, with 7% to 10% found just once. The table lists this clone with a few counts. The antigen remains undetermined. Study results and limitations: Insertion counts at VDJ junctions were lower in type 1 diabetes patients, who also showed more deletions there.

The specimen sequenced was central memory CD4+ T cells from blood. This receptor was obtained from a woman younger than 30 in good health. The rearrangement joins TRBV10-3 to TRBJ1-2; no definite D call. CDR3 bases: TGTGCCATCAGTGATGAGGAGAGCTATGGCTACACCTTC. Its translation: CAISDEESYGYTF.